These 19 T cell receptor beta chains share one sample of origin, sequenced in a study of blood T cells in healthy people across ages. A second roughly 6 to 12 cycle PCR used barcoded and J-beta primers. In TCRdb, the 5' RACE reads were re-called with MiXCR into one record per CDR3 protein. The profile shows about 1.6 million distinct CDR3 sequences, about 31% of them singletons. The sample was blood. These receptors originate from a woman in her thirties in good health.

At least ten counts were recorded for this clonotype. The rearrangement uses TRBV28 and TRBJ2-2; D uncertain. The germline gives CDR1 MDHEN, CDR2 SYDVKM. There are 13 residues in the CDR3. The V end was cut by 4 bases, the J end by 7 bases, with 10 bases between. In DNA form, the CDR3 reads TGTGCCAGCAGTTCGACGGATTTCGGGGAGCTGTTTTTT. Its translation is CASSSTDFGELFF.

This chain connects TRBV6-5 to TRBJ2-4; possibly TRBD1 or TRBD2 for D (6 bases each). The end of the DNA fits TRBJ2-5 better, so the J call may be wrong. The CDR3 spans 16 residues. Germline lookup yields CDR1 MNHEY and CDR2 SVGAGI. Written as DNA, the CDR3 is TGTGCCAGCAGTCCGCTCGGGGGCAGGGATCAGGAGACCCAGTACTTC. Translated: CASSPLGGRDQETQYF.

The chain has TRBV12-5 and TRBJ2-1, with 12 bases fitting TRBD1. Looked up from germline, CDR1 is LGHNT and CDR2 is FRNRAP. J gave up 6 bases and V 7 bases, and 7 bases lay outside the gene matches. The CDR3 covers 15 residues. The CDR3 DNA is TGTGCTAGTGCCACCGGGACAGGGGGCTTCAATGAGCAGTTCTTC. Translated, it gives CASATGTGGFNEQFF.

V is TRBV9 and J is TRBJ2-1; 15 bases fit TRBD2. Germline V gene lookup returns CDR1 SGDLS and CDR2 YYNGEE. The ends lost 3 bases at V and 9 bases at J; junction bases unmatched: 7. This CDR3 is 16 amino acids long. The DNA of the CDR3 is TGTGCCAGCAGCGGAGGAGAGGGACTAGCGGGGGGTGAGCAGTTCTTC. This encodes CASSGGEGLAGGEQFF.

V and J are TRBV20-1 and TRBJ2-5, with 9 bases lining up with TRBD2. This CDR3 has 15 amino acids. Germline CDR1 and CDR2: DFQATT and SNEGSKA (reference sequence). V gave up 6 bases and J gave up 6 bases; unmatched junction bases: 14. The CDR3 reads CSAAGGGAISKTQYF. In DNA form, the CDR3 reads TGCAGTGCCGCCGGCGGGGGGGCCATTTCGAAGACCCAGTACTTC.

This clonotype was recorded at least ten times. This sequence joins TRBV7-9 and TRBJ1-4; 8 bases are a match to TRBD1. Per germline, CDR1 SEHNR and CDR2 FQNEAQ (reference sequence). This CDR3 is built from 14 residues. The ends lost 4 bases at V and 8 bases at J; junction bases unmatched: 6. CDR3 nucleotide sequence: TGTGCCAGCAGCTCCGGACAGGGAAACGAAAAACTGTTTTTT. Residues: CASSSGQGNEKLFF.

This chain uses TRBV9 with TRBJ2-2; 9 nucleotides agree with TRBD2. Germline CDR1 and CDR2: SGDLS and YYNGEE. The CDR3 consists of 17 residues. J gave up 3 bases and V 1 base, and 7 bases lay outside the gene matches. The CDR3, as DNA: TGTGCCAGCAGCGTATCGGCGGGAGGGCCGCACACCGGGGAGCTGTTTTTT. Protein: CASSVSAGGPHTGELFF. The full variable domain, with the rest looked up from reference TRBV9 and TRBJ2-2, is DSGVTQTPKHLITATGQRVTLRCSPRSGDLSVYWYQQSLDQGLQFLIQYYNGEERAKGNILERFSAQQFPDLHSELNLSSLELGDSALYFCASSVSAGGPHTGELFFGEGSRLTVL.

The chain combines TRBV7-9 with TRBJ2-7; 8 nucleotides line up with TRBD1. After removal of 5 bases from V and 12 bases from J, the junction contained 24 bases not matched to a gene. The CDR3 runs to 17 residues. The V gene's germline CDR1 is SEHNR and CDR2 FQNEAQ (reference sequence). For the CDR3, the DNA is TGTGCCAGCAGCCCTCCGAGGGTTGGATCAGGGGGCGTTATTACGTACTTC. It codes for CASSPPRVGSGGVITYF.

The gene calls are TRBV7-8 and TRBJ2-7, with D maybe TRBD2 (5 bases). CDR3 length: 14 residues. Germline-derived CDR1 and CDR2 are SGHVS and FQNEAQ. Trimming cost V 5 bases and J 2 bases, with 13 bases left between them. The CDR3 bases are TGTGCCAGCAGCCAACCCGGGGTTACCTACGAGCAGTACTTC. Its protein is CASSQPGVTYEQYF.

This clonotype was recorded many times. The rearrangement links TRBV5-1 to TRBJ2-3; 12 positions match TRBD1. The CDR3 sequence is 16 residues long. CDR1 is SGHRS, CDR2 YFSETQ, per germline. Trimming at V came to 3 bases and at J to 0 bases, leaving 2 bases not matched to a gene. This chain's CDR3 is CASSSGQGASTDTQYF. The CDR3, as DNA: TGCGCCAGCAGCTCGGGACAGGGGGCGAGCACAGATACGCAGTATTTT.

V and J are TRBV4-1 and TRBJ2-1, with D perhaps matching TRBD2 (7 bases). This CDR3 is built from 13 residues. From germline, CDR1 is MGHRA and CDR2 YSYEKL. V dropped 0 bases and J dropped 10 bases, with 10 bases sitting between them. The CDR3 sequence is CASSQEGGGEQFF. CDR3 bases: TGCGCCAGCAGCCAAGAAGGGGGGGGGGAGCAGTTCTTC.

The genes are TRBV14 and TRBJ1-5; the match to TRBD1 covers 7 bases. Trimming at V came to 4 bases and at J to 2 bases, leaving 5 bases not matched to a gene. Germline V gene sequence: CDR1 SGHDN, CDR2 FVKESK. This CDR3 is 15 amino acids long. The CDR3 spells CASSPGGGGNQPQHF. DNA of the CDR3: TGTGCCAGCAGCCCAGGGGGAGGGGGCAATCAGCCCCAGCATTTT.

The chain uses TRBV19 and TRBJ1-1, with a weak D call TRBD1 (5 bases). Germline V gives CDR1 LNHDA, CDR2 SQIVND (reference sequence). CDR3 size: 13 residues. V was pared by 7 bases and J by 1 base, with 10 bases between. CDR3 residues: CASTKGRNTEAFF. The CDR3 region has the DNA TGTGCCAGTACGAAGGGGCGGAACACTGAAGCTTTCTTT.

This clonotype was detected ten times or more. The gene calls are TRBV4-1 and TRBJ2-7; the D call may be TRBD1 or TRBD2 (6 bases each). The V gene lost 3 bases and the J gene lost 5 bases, with 17 bases spanning the gap. This CDR3 region has 15 residues. Per germline, CDR1 MGHRA and CDR2 YSYEKL. The CDR3 loop reads CASSHEQGLDNEQYF. In nucleotides, the CDR3 is TGCGCCAGCAGCCACGAACAGGGACTCGATAACGAGCAGTACTTC.

The rearrangement uses TRBV20-1 and TRBJ2-1; TRBD2 matches 12 bases. V trimming: 3 bases; J trimming: 0 bases; junction bases outside the gene matches: 12. The CDR3 contains 19 residues. Germline loops: CDR1 DFQATT, CDR2 SNEGSKA (reference sequence). For the CDR3, the DNA is TGCAGTGCTAGGCAGGTGCTAGCGGGGGGGCGGAGCTCCTACAATGAGCAGTTCTTC. This translates into CSARQVLAGGRSSYNEQFF.

The V gene is TRBV4-2, the J gene TRBJ2-1; no firm D call. The ends were cut back, 0 bases at V and 0 bases at J, with 6 bases in the middle. This CDR3 comprises 15 residues. CDR1 and CDR2 (germline): LGHNA, YNFKEQ. This CDR3 reads CASSQEHSSYNEQFF. The CDR3 DNA sequence: TGTGCCAGCAGCCAAGAGCACTCCTCCTACAATGAGCAGTTCTTC.

The chain recombines TRBV2 with TRBJ2-1; 12 positions match TRBD2. The V and J ends lost 4 bases and 7 bases, in that order; junction bases with no gene match: 8. CDR1 and CDR2 (germline): SNHLY, FYNNEI. The CDR3 length is 16 residues. Here the CDR3 reads CASSVTTSGSSNEQFF. CDR3 DNA sequence: TGTGCCAGCAGTGTAACGACTAGCGGGAGCTCTAATGAGCAGTTCTTC.

In its sample, this clonotype was seen a few times. This chain connects TRBV7-2 to TRBJ2-3; D might be TRBD2 (6 bases). The V gene lost 2 bases and the J gene lost 1 base, with 13 bases spanning the gap. The CDR3 contains 16 residues. Germline values: CDR1 SGHTA, CDR2 FQGNSA. The CDR3 region has the DNA TGTGCCAGCAGCTTATATTTCGGCGGGGGCACAGATACGCAGTATTTT. It yields the protein CASSLYFGGGTDTQYF.

The rearrangement joins TRBV7-9 to TRBJ2-1; D assignment may be TRBD1 or TRBD2 (5 bases each). The CDR3 has 15 amino acids. V shed 4 bases and J shed 0 bases, with 10 bases lying between them. CDR1 is SEHNR, CDR2 FQNEAQ, per germline (reference sequence). The CDR3 nucleotides are TGTGCCAGCAGCTGGGGACCGACCTCCTACAATGAGCAGTTCTTC. This translates into CASSWGPTSYNEQFF.